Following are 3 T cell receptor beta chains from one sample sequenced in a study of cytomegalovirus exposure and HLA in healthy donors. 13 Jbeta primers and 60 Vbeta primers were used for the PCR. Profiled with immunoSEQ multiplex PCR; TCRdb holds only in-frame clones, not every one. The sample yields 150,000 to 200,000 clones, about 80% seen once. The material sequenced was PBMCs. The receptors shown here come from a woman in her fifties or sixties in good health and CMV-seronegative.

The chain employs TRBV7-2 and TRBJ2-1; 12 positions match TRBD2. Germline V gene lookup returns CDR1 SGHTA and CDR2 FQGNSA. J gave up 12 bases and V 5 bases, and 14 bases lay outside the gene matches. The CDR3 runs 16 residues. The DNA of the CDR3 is TGTGCCAGCAGCCGACCTGGACTAGCGGGGAGGATATGGCAGTTCTTC. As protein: CASSRPGLAGRIWQFF.

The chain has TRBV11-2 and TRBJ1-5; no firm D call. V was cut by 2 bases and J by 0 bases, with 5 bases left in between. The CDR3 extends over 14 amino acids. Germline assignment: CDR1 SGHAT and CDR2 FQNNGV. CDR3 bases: TGTGCCAGCAGCTTAACAGATAGCAATCAGCCCCAGCATTTT. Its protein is CASSLTDSNQPQHF.

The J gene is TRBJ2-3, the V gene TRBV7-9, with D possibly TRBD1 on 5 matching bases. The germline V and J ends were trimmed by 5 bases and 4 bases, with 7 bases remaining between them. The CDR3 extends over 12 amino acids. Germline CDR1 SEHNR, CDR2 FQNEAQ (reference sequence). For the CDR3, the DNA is TGTGCCAGCAGCCCGACAGCAGATACGCAGTATTTT. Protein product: CASSPTADTQYF.